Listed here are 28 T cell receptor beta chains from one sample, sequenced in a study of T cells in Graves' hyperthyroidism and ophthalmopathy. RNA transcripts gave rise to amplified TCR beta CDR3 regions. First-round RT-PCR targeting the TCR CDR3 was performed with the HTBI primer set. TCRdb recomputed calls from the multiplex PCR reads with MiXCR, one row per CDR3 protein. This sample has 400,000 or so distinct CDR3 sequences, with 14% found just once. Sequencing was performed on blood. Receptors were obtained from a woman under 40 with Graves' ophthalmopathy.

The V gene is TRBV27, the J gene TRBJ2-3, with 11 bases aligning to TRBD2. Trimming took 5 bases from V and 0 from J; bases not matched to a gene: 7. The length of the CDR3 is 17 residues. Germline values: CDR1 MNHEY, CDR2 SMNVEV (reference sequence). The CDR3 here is CASSNLLAGASTDTQYF. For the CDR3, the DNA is TGTGCCAGCAGTAACCTACTAGCGGGGGCTAGCACAGATACGCAGTATTTT.

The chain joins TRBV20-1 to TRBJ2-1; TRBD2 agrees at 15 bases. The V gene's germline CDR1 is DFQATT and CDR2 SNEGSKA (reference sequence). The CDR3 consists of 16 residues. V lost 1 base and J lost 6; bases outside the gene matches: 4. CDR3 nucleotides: TGCAGTGCTAGAGTCGGACTAGCGGGGGGGCGCAATGAGCAGTTCTTC. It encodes CSARVGLAGGRNEQFF.

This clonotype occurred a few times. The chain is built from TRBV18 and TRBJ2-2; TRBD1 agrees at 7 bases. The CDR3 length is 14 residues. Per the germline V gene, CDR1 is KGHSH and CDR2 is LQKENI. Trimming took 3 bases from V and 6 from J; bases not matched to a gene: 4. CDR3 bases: TGTGCCAGCTCACCGCCAACAGGGGCCGGGGAGCTGTTTTTT. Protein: CASSPPTGAGELFF.

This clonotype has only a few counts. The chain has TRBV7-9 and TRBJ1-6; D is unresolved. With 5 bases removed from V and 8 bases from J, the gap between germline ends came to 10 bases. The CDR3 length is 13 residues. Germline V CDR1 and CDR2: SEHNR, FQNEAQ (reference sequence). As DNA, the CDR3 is TGTGCCAGCAGCCAAGCGCGGGATTCACCCCTCCACTTT. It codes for CASSQARDSPLHF.

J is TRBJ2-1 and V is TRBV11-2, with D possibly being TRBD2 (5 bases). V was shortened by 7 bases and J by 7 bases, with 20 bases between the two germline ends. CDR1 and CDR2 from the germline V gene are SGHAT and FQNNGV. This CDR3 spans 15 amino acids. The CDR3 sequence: CASNAGSDVLNEQFF. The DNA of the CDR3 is TGTGCCAGCAACGCGGGCTCGGACGTACTGAATGAGCAGTTCTTC.

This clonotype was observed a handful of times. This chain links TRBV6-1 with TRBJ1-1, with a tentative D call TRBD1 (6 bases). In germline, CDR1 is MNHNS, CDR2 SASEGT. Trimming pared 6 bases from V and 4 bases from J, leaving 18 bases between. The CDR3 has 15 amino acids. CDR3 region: CASSTTGIRSTEAFF. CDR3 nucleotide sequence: TGTGCCAGCAGCACGACAGGCATCAGGAGCACTGAAGCTTTCTTT.

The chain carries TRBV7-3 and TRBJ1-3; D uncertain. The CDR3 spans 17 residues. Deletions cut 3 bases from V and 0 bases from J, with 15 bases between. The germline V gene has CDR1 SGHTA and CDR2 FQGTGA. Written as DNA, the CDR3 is TGTGCCAGCAGCTTGTGGGGTATACGGGTCTCTGGAAACACCATATATTTT. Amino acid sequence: CASSLWGIRVSGNTIYF.

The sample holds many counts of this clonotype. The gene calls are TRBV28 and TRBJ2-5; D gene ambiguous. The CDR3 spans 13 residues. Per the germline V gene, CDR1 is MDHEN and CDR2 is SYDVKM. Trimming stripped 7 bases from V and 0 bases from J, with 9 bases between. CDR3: CASNQVNQETQYF. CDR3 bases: TGTGCCAGCAATCAAGTCAACCAAGAGACCCAGTACTTC.

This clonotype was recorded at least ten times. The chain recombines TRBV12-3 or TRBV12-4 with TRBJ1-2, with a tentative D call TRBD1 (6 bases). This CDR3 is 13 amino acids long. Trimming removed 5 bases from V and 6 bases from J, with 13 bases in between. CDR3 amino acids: CASSGGVGDGYTF. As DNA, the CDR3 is TGTGCCAGCAGTGGGGGCGTAGGAGATGGCTACACCTTC.

In nucleotides, the CDR3 is TGTGCCAGCAGTTTCCCGACTAGCGGGGGCCCACGAGACACCGGGGAGCTGTTTTTT. This sequence encodes CASSFPTSGGPRDTGELFF. The genes are TRBV7-9 and TRBJ2-2; 12 bases line up with TRBD2. This CDR3 contains 19 residues. J gave up 3 bases and V 6 bases, and 14 bases lay outside the gene matches. Germline CDR1 SEHNR, CDR2 FQNEAQ (reference sequence).

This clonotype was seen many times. CDR3 residues: CASSPTGTGINSPLHF. The CDR3 DNA sequence: TGTGCCAGCTCACCTACCGGGACAGGGATCAATTCACCCCTCCACTTT. The chain couples TRBV18 to TRBJ1-6, with 9 bases matching TRBD1. Germline CDR1 reads KGHSH; CDR2 reads LQKENI. The CDR3 has 16 residues. V shed 3 bases, J shed 7 bases, and the junction held 7 bases outside the gene matches.

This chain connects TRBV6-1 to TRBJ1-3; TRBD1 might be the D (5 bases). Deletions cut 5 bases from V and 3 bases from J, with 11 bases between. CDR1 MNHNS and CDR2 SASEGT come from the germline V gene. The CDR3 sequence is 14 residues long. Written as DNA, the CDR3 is TGTGCCAGCAGTCTAGACAGTGATGGAAACACCATATATTTT. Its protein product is CASSLDSDGNTIYF.

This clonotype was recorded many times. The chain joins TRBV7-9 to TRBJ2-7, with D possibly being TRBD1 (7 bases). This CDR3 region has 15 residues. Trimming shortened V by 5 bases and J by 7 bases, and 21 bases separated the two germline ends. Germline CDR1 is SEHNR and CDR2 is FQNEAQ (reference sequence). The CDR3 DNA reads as TGTGCCAGCAGCCCTCCGGCAGGACAGGCGGGGGAGCAGTACTTC. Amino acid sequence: CASSPPAGQAGEQYF.

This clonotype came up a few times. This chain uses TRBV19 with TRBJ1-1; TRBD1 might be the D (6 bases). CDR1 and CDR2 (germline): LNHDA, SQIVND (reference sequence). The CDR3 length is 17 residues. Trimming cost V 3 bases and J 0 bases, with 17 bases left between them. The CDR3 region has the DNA TGTGCCAGTAGTATCTCAGGACAGCTCCGAATGAACACTGAAGCTTTCTTT. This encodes CASSISGQLRMNTEAFF.

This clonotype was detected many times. Written as DNA, the CDR3 is TGTGCCAGCAGCCGGCCAGGAAACAACTATGGCTACACCTTC. Translating it yields CASSRPGNNYGYTF. The rearrangement links TRBV3-1 to TRBJ1-2, with D unresolved. V was pared by 4 bases and J by 2 bases, with 11 bases between. This CDR3 is 14 amino acids long. CDR1 and CDR2 (germline): LGHDT, YNNKEL (reference sequence).

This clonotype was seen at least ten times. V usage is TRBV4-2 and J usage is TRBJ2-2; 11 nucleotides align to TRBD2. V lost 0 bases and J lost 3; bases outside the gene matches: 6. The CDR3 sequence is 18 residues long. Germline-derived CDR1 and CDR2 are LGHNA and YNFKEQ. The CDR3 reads CASSQDLTSGVHTGELFF. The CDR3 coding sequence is TGTGCCAGCAGCCAAGATTTGACTAGCGGGGTCCACACCGGGGAGCTGTTTTTT.

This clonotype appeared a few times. The CDR3 nucleotides read TGTGCCAGCAGTGTCGGACTCGGGGGACAGGGTGTCGTGAACACTGAAGCTTTCTTT. It yields the protein CASSVGLGGQGVVNTEAFF. This chain links TRBV25-1 with TRBJ1-1, with 9 bases fitting TRBD1. Germline-derived CDR1 and CDR2 are MGHDK and SYGVNS. The CDR3 has 19 residues. With 4 bases clipped from V and 0 bases from J, the junction kept 15 bases outside the gene matches.

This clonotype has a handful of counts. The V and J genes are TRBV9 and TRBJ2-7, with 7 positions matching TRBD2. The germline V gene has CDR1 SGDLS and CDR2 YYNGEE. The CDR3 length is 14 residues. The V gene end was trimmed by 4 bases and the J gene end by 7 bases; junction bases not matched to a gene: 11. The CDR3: CASSPGTIVREQYF. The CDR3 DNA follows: TGTGCCAGCAGCCCCGGGACTATAGTAAGGGAGCAGTACTTC.

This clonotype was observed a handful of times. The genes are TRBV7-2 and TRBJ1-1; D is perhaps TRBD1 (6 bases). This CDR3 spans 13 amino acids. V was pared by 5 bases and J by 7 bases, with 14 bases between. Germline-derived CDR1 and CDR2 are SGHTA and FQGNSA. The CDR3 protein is CASSGDKMLEAFF. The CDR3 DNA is TGTGCCAGCAGCGGGGACAAAATGCTTGAAGCTTTCTTT.

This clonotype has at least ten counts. The CDR3 sequence is CASSLSRRTGTGSYEQYF. DNA of the CDR3: TGTGCCAGCAGTTTGTCGAGACGGACCGGGACAGGCTCCTACGAGCAGTACTTC. The chain employs TRBV28 and TRBJ2-7, with TRBD1 matching over 8 bases. The CDR3 spans 18 residues. V was clipped by 3 bases and J by 0 bases; unmatched bases: 13. Germline lookup yields CDR1 MDHEN and CDR2 SYDVKM.

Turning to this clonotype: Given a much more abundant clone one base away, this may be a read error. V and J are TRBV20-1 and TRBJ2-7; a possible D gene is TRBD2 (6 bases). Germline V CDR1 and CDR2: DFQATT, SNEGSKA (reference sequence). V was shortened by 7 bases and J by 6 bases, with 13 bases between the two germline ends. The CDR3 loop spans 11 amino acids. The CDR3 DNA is TGCAGTGTGGGGCGGGGTTTCGAGCAGTACTTC. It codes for CSVGRGFEQYF.

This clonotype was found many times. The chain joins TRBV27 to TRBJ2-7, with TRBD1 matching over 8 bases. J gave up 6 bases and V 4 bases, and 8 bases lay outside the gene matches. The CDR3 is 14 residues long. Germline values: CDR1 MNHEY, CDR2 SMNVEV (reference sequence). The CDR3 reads CASSSGTGSFEQYF. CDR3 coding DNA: TGTGCCAGCAGTTCCGGGACAGGATCTTTCGAGCAGTACTTC.

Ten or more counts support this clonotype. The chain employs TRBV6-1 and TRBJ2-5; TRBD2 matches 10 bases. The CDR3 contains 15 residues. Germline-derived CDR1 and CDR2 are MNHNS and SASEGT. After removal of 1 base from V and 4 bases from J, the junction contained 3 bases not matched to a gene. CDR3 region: CASSEDSGGPETQYF. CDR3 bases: TGTGCCAGCAGTGAAGATAGCGGGGGGCCAGAGACCCAGTACTTC.

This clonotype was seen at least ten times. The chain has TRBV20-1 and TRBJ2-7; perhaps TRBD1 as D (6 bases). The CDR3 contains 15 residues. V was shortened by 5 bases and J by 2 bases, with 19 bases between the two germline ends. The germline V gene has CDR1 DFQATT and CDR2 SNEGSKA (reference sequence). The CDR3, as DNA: TGCAGTGCTCAAGACTACAGGGAGAATCCCTACGAGCAGTACTTC. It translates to CSAQDYRENPYEQYF.

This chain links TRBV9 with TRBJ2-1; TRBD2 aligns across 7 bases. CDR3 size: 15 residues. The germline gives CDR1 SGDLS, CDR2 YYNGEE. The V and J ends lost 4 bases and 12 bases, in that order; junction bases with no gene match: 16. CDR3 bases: TGTGCCAGCAGCCTCGGGGGGTTAGGGAGTTCGGGGCAGTTCTTC. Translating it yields CASSLGGLGSSGQFF.

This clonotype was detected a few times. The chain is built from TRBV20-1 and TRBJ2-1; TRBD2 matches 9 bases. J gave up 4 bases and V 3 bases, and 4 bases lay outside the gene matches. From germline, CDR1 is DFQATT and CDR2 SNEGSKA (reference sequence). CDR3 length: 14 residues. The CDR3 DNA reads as TGCAGTGCTAGGGTTCTAGCGGGGTACAATGAGCAGTTCTTC. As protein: CSARVLAGYNEQFF.

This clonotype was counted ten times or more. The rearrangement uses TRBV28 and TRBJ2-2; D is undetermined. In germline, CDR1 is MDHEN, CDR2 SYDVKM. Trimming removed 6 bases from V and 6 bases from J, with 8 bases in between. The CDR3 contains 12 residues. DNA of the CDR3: TGTGCCAGCAGCGAAAGTGCCGGGGAGCTGTTTTTT. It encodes CASSESAGELFF.

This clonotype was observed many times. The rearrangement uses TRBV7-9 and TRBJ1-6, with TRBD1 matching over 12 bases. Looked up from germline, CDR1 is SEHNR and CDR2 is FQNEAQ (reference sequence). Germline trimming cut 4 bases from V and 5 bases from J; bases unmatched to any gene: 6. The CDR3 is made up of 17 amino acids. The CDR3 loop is CASSSPGQGADNSPLHF. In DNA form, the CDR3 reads TGTGCCAGCAGCTCCCCGGGACAGGGGGCGGATAATTCACCCCTCCACTTT.